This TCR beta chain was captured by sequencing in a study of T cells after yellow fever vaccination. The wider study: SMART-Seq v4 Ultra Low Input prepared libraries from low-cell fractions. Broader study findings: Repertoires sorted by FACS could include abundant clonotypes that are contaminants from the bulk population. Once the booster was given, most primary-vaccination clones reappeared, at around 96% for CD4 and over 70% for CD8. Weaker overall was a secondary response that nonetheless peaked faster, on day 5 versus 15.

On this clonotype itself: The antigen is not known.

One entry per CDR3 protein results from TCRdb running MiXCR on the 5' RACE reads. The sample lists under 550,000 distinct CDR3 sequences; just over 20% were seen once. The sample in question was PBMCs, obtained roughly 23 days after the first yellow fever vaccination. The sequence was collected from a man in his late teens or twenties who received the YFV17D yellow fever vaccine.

The CDR3 reads CASSSGPSGGLDEQFF. The CDR3 DNA is TGTGCCAGCAGCTCAGGTCCTAGCGGGGGGCTCGATGAGCAGTTCTTC. This rearrangement joins TRBV4-2 to TRBJ2-1, with 11 bases that match TRBD2. The CDR3 spans 16 residues. In germline, CDR1 is LGHNA, CDR2 YNFKEQ. Trimming removed 5 bases from V and 8 bases from J; junction bases left unmatched: 11.